The T cell receptor (beta chain) described here comes from a study of T cells in localized non-small cell lung cancer (dated by TCRdb to the early 2020s). About the investigation overall: Comparing tumors with uninvolved tumor-adjacent lungs, the study looked at the T cell repertoires of hundreds of patients with early-stage NSCLC. The cohort was made up of approximately 250 treatment-naive NSCLC patients whose localized lung tumors had been resected. The mean age of the NSCLC patients was just over 65 years, with about 130 men and 110 or so women. General conclusions and limits of the study: A median of about 50 of the top 100 tumor clones turned up in the paired uninvolved adjacent lung, and some 28 of those clones also ranked among the top 100 of that same adjacent lung. Because multi-region tumor sequencing was not performed, intratumor heterogeneity could not be ruled out. Uninvolved tumor-adjacent lung showed the highest T cell clonality, higher than tumor, which suggests more focused antigenic responses in the uninvolved tumor-adjacent lung. Because of the exploratory design, TCR variables were selected using unadjusted p-values without false-discovery rate correction. Longer overall survival was associated with higher blood T cell density, whereas shorter survival was associated with higher adjacent-lung clonality.

At diagnosis, peripheral blood, uninvolved tumor-adjacent lung and tumor were collected and stored as a combination of fresh-frozen and FFPE material. For TCR repertoire profiling, blood samples were analyzed as peripheral blood mononuclear cells. According to the germline V gene, CDR1 reads SGHRS and CDR2 reads YFSETQ. The V and J ends are trimmed by 4 bases and 4 bases, leaving 14 bases between them. CDR3 length: 14 amino acids, cysteine to phenylalanine. Just CDR3 DNA is preserved here, 42 bases in frame from base 1. The immunoSEQ Assay was used to sequence TCR beta CDR3 regions from DNA. Per the authors' processing: T cell density was computed as TCR beta template counts normalized to usable DNA estimated by amplifying housekeeping genes. Richness was estimated with the preseqR package, extrapolating to 400,000 templates for PBMC samples and 120,000 templates for tissue samples. Clonality was calculated as one minus Pielou's evenness. To identify tissue-enriched TCRs, differential abundance testing was run on productive amino-acid clonotypes with a minimum total count of 5 and an alpha of 0.1. The Jaccard Index and the Morisita Overlap Index were used to quantify repertoire overlap between compartments. GLIPH clustered TCR beta CDR3s with public tetramer-defined viral CDR3s; viral motifs required at least three viral sequences plus V-gene enrichment. TCRdb holds this immuneACCESS table with in-frame rearrangements only. Some clones are missing; in checked studies, unresolved V genes explain under half, and the rest has no known cause. Clone size and V and J calls were adopted from that table, with D and trimming inferred from the DNA. This sample gives more than 25,000 clones in total; roughly 80% of them show up just once. Roughly 4.5% of the sample rests with the top ten.

Notes on this clone: Its antigen remains unidentified. No base-level quality is on record; no much larger clone is a single base apart.

The sequence was collected from a woman aged 35 to 70 with stage I lung adenocarcinoma. The sample here was peripheral blood, taken before any cancer treatment. The rearrangement combines TRBV5-1 with TRBJ1-2; TRBD1 could be the D gene, as 5 bases match. CDR3 protein: CASSQTGDGYGYTF. The sequence in DNA is TGCGCCAGCAGCCAAACGGGGGACGGCTATGGCTACACCTTC. Full variable domain (CDR3 extended with the reference TRBV5-1 and TRBJ1-2 proteins): KAGVTQTPRYLIKTRGQQVTLSCSPISGHRSVSWYQQTPGQGLQFLFEYFSETQRNKGNFPGRFSGRQFSNSRSEMNVSTLELGDSALYLCASSQTGDGYGYTFGSGTRLTVV.